The 20 T cell receptor beta chains listed next were all sequenced from one sample in a study of human T cells and chemical hapten exposure (dated by TCRdb to the early 2020s). Taken with the paper, the label for time point translates to: pre-sensitization, week 0. Taken with the paper, the label for treatment or condition translates to: therapeutic diphenylcyclopropenone sensitization with weekly scalp DPC. The protocol used for the library was RACE. For sequencing, a NextSeq 500 was employed. In TCRdb, the public reads were trimmed at Q25 with fastp and aligned with MiXCR, with productive beta chains retained. Rows are unified per CDR3 protein, each entry keeping the most common DNA and genes. This sample lists roughly 380,000 distinct CDR3 sequences; 4.5% to 6% were detected once. The ten most abundant clones make up roughly 2.6% of the sample. The material was whole blood, obtained in connection with sensitization to the hapten diphenylcyclopropenone (DPC). The receptors here all came from a woman aged 45 to 65 with alopecia areata. Some clones in this sample may be carry-over from other donors' samples.

CDR3 loop: CASSTRTSGRATEQFF. The CDR3 nucleotides read TGTGCCAGTAGCACGAGGACTAGCGGGAGGGCGACTGAGCAGTTCTTC. The chain joins TRBV19 to TRBJ2-1, with TRBD2 matching over 15 bases. CDR1 is LNHDA and CDR2 is SQIVND in the germline V gene (reference sequence). The CDR3 spans 16 residues. The ends lost 6 bases at V and 9 bases at J; junction bases unmatched: 9.

This clonotype was seen at least ten times. The DNA of the CDR3 is TGTGCCTGGATCCCGGGACTAGGGGGGGCCGGGGAGCTGTTTTTT. Translation gives CAWIPGLGGAGELFF. V and J are TRBV30 and TRBJ2-2; 8 nucleotides match TRBD2. V lost 4 bases to trimming and J lost 6 bases; unmatched junction nucleotides: 10. The CDR3 is 15 residues long. Germline lookup yields CDR1 GTSNPN and CDR2 SVGIG (reference sequence).

The J gene is TRBJ2-1, the V gene TRBV7-6; tentatively, D is TRBD2 (6 bases). Germline-derived CDR1 and CDR2 are SGHVS and FNYEAQ. V gave up 5 bases and J gave up 8 bases, with 19 bases separating them. There are 15 residues in the CDR3. The DNA for the CDR3 is TGTGCCAGCAGCGTATACTCGGGAGTTTTCGATGAGCAGTTCTTC. It encodes CASSVYSGVFDEQFF.

Only a few counts were recorded for this clonotype. The V call is TRBV27, the J call TRBJ1-1; D is ambiguous. The CDR3 consists of 13 residues. Germline CDR1 and CDR2: MNHEY and SMNVEV (reference sequence). V was cut by 4 bases and J by 11 bases, with 17 bases left in between. CDR3 protein: CASSSTGTVNAFF. The CDR3 nucleotides are TGTGCCAGCAGTTCTACGGGTACCGTGAATGCTTTCTTT.

This chain joins TRBV12-3 or TRBV12-4 and TRBJ2-2; D is uncertain. This CDR3 spans 14 amino acids. Trimming removed 3 bases from V and 8 bases from J, with 13 bases in between. The CDR3 loop reads CASSFSRNGGELFF. In DNA form, the CDR3 reads TGTGCCAGCAGTTTTTCCCGGAACGGGGGGGAGCTGTTTTTT.

The gene calls are TRBV4-3 and TRBJ2-1; maybe TRBD2 (6 bases). CDR3 size: 15 residues. V shed 5 bases and J shed 9 bases, with 20 bases lying between them. Germline V gene lookup returns CDR1 LGHNA and CDR2 YSLEER. The CDR3 loop is CASSFGRVLPSEQFF. CDR3 bases: TGCGCCAGCAGCTTCGGGAGAGTGCTCCCGAGTGAGCAGTTCTTC.

This clonotype was seen more than once but under ten times. This chain uses TRBV20-1 with TRBJ1-1, with D perhaps matching TRBD1 (5 bases). Per germline, CDR1 DFQATT and CDR2 SNEGSKA (reference sequence). This CDR3 is built from 15 residues. Trimming cost V 2 bases and J 3 bases, with 16 bases left between them. Written as DNA, the CDR3 is TGCAGTGCTAGACAAGAGGACGGGGGGGACACTGAAGCTTTCTTT. Protein sequence: CSARQEDGGDTEAFF.

This clonotype has at least ten counts. The rearrangement joins TRBV28 to TRBJ2-7, with D perhaps TRBD1 (6 bases). Germline V gives CDR1 MDHEN, CDR2 SYDVKM. V lost 3 bases, J lost 3 bases, and 12 bases lay in between. CDR3 length: 14 amino acids. CDR3 loop: CASSFYTGSYEQYF. In nucleotides, the CDR3 is TGTGCCAGCAGTTTTTATACAGGGAGCTACGAGCAGTACTTC.

The chain combines TRBV6-5 with TRBJ1-3, with D possibly being TRBD1 (5 bases). Germline V gene lookup returns CDR1 MNHEY and CDR2 SVGAGI. V was trimmed by 2 bases and J by 9 bases, leaving 14 bases between them. This CDR3 spans 14 amino acids. In DNA form, the CDR3 reads TGTGCCAGCAGTTACGCCAGGGACCATTCCACCATATATTTT. Its translation is CASSYARDHSTIYF.

This clonotype was counted at least ten times. The chain uses TRBV29-1 and TRBJ2-3; D remains unclear. The V end lost 0 bases, the J end lost 4 bases, and 5 bases lay between the germline ends. The germline CDR1 and CDR2 sequences are SQVTM and ANQGSEA. This CDR3 is built from 12 residues. CDR3 sequence: CSVEDGSDTQYF. CDR3 DNA sequence: TGCAGCGTTGAAGATGGATCAGATACGCAGTATTTT.

This clonotype came up a few times. This chain links TRBV20-1 with TRBJ1-1; D ambiguous. Per germline, CDR1 DFQATT and CDR2 SNEGSKA (reference sequence). Trimming took off 3 bases at V and 4 bases at J, with 15 bases between the two ends. There are 14 residues in the CDR3. CDR3 sequence (DNA): TGCAGTGCTAGTAGGATCCGAGTAGGCACTGAAGCTTTCTTT. As protein: CSASRIRVGTEAFF.

This clonotype came up a few times. The chain recombines TRBV28 with TRBJ2-7; 9 nucleotides align to TRBD1. This CDR3 spans 16 amino acids. In germline, CDR1 is MDHEN, CDR2 SYDVKM. The junction had 15 bases not matched to a gene; V was cut back by 1 base and J by 11 bases. Here the CDR3 reads CASSLYSRGQGPGEYF. Here the CDR3 DNA reads TGTGCCAGCAGTTTATATTCAAGGGGACAGGGTCCGGGGGAGTACTTC. Looking up the rest from reference TRBV28 and TRBJ2-7 gives the full variable domain: DVKVTQSSRYLVKRTGEKVFLECVQDMDHENMFWYRQDPGLGLRLIYFSYDVKMKEKGDIPEGYSVSREKKERFSLILESASTNQTSMYLCASSLYSRGQGPGEYFGPGTRLTVT.

This clonotype was counted a single time. This chain joins TRBV4-1 and TRBJ2-5, with D possibly matching TRBD2 (5 bases). Germline V gene lookup returns CDR1 MGHRA and CDR2 YSYEKL. The CDR3 totals 13 residues. V lost 6 bases and J lost 4, with 12 bases in between. CDR3 in DNA: TGCGCCAGCAGAGCTGTCGCGGGAGAGACCCAGTACTTC. This sequence encodes CASRAVAGETQYF.

A few counts support this clonotype. This rearrangement joins TRBV4-2 to TRBJ2-5, with D unresolved. V lost 4 bases to trimming and J lost 0 bases, with 12 bases between them. The CDR3 spans 15 residues. The germline CDR1 and CDR2 sequences are LGHNA and YNFKEQ. The CDR3 DNA reads as TGTGCCAGCAGCCTATATATGGTCAACCAAGAGACCCAGTACTTC. Its translation is CASSLYMVNQETQYF.

The table lists this clonotype with many counts. V usage is TRBV3-1 and J usage is TRBJ2-7; tentatively, D is TRBD2 (6 bases). The CDR3 covers 14 residues. Germline V gene lookup returns CDR1 LGHDT and CDR2 YNNKEL (reference sequence). V was pared by 5 bases and J by 2 bases, with 13 bases between. CDR3: CASSGGSRAYEQYF. Written as DNA, the CDR3 is TGTGCCAGCAGCGGAGGGTCGAGAGCCTACGAGCAGTACTTC.

The sample holds many counts of this clonotype. The chain links TRBV4-2 to TRBJ2-1; 9 bases are shared with TRBD1. The CDR3 consists of 16 residues. J was trimmed by 2 bases and V by 0 bases; bases with no gene match: 2. Germline values: CDR1 LGHNA, CDR2 YNFKEQ. This chain's CDR3 is CASSQEGTGPYNEQFF. For the CDR3, the DNA is TGTGCCAGCAGCCAAGAAGGGACAGGGCCCTACAATGAGCAGTTCTTC.

The V and J genes are TRBV14 and TRBJ2-1; D tentatively fits TRBD1 or TRBD2 (6 bases each). The V gene lost 0 bases and the J gene lost 8 bases, with 17 bases spanning the gap. CDR1 and CDR2 (germline): SGHDN, FVKESK. This CDR3 region has 16 residues. CDR3 sequence (DNA): TGTGCCAGCAGCCAAGAGTCGAGGGGGGCTTCGGATGAGCAGTTCTTC. It yields the protein CASSQESRGASDEQFF. Full variable domain (remainder filled in from reference TRBV14 and TRBJ2-1): EAGVTQFPSHSVIEKGQTVTLRCDPISGHDNLYWYRRVMGKEIKFLLHFVKESKQDESGMPNNRFLAERTGGTYSTLKVQPAELEDSGVYFCASSQESRGASDEQFFGPGTRLTVL.

This clonotype was seen a few times. This rearrangement joins TRBV7-2 to TRBJ2-1; 10 bases match TRBD2. The CDR3 totals 16 residues. The V and J ends lost 0 bases and 4 bases, in that order; junction bases with no gene match: 3. In germline, CDR1 is SGHTA, CDR2 FQGNSA. CDR3 DNA sequence: TGTGCCAGCAGCTTAGCCGCTAGCGGGAGTTACAATGAGCAGTTCTTC. This sequence encodes CASSLAASGSYNEQFF.

This clonotype came up many times. The V gene is TRBV9, the J gene TRBJ1-1; no clear D. The germline V and J ends were trimmed by 4 bases and 0 bases, with 13 bases remaining between them. Germline CDR1 reads SGDLS; CDR2 reads YYNGEE. This CDR3 region has 15 residues. The CDR3 spells CASSPRRGLNTEAFF. The CDR3 DNA reads as TGTGCCAGCAGCCCCCGCCGAGGCTTGAACACTGAAGCTTTCTTT.

This clonotype showed up many times. The J gene is TRBJ2-3, the V gene TRBV5-1; TRBD2 aligns across 11 bases. The CDR3 totals 17 residues. Germline CDR1 SGHRS, CDR2 YFSETQ. Losses at the gene ends were 0 bases for V and 4 bases for J; bases not matched to a gene: 7. CDR3 sequence: CASSLVASGRKPDTQYF. The DNA of the CDR3 is TGCGCCAGCAGCTTGGTGGCTAGCGGGAGGAAACCAGATACGCAGTATTTT.